What follows are 27 T cell receptor beta chains derived from one specimen sequenced in a study of T cell responses to AZD1222 COVID-19 vaccine. Using immunoSEQ multiplex PCR, the repertoire was profiled, and TCRdb retains in-frame clones only, with some absent. The profile shows roughly 130,000 clones, about 82% of them singletons. Sequencing used peripheral blood, obtained on day 0 of AZD1222 vaccination. The receptors were sampled from an adult in good health.

The J gene is TRBJ1-4, the V gene TRBV7-2; 7 bases are shared with TRBD1. J was trimmed by 5 bases and V by 5 bases; bases with no gene match: 5. The CDR3 covers 14 residues. Per the germline V gene, CDR1 is SGHTA and CDR2 is FQGNSA. The CDR3 loop reads CASSLDRQNEKLFF. The DNA for the CDR3 is TGTGCCAGCAGCCTGGACAGGCAAAATGAAAAACTGTTTTTT.

This chain connects TRBV5-5 to TRBJ1-5; D is undetermined. The CDR3 consists of 15 residues. Between the trimmed V and J ends, which lost 4 bases and 2 bases, there was a span of 13 bases. The germline CDR1 and CDR2 sequences are SGHKS and YYEKEE (reference sequence). CDR3 sequence (DNA): TGTGCCAGCAGCCGAGGTCAGTTGGGCAATCAGCCCCAGCATTTT. It is translated as CASSRGQLGNQPQHF.

The V gene is TRBV5-8, the J gene TRBJ2-3, with D uncertain. Germline V CDR1 and CDR2: SGHTS, YDEGEE. The CDR3 totals 15 residues. V lost 2 bases and J 2 bases, leaving 12 bases between the germline ends. The CDR3 bases are TGTGCCAGCAGCTTCGGAGAGGCCCTCACAGATACGCAGTATTTT. This translates into CASSFGEALTDTQYF.

This clone showed up just once. The chain couples TRBV19 to TRBJ1-2, with D tentatively TRBD1 (5 bases). V was shortened by 8 bases and J by 8 bases, with 18 bases between the two germline ends. CDR1 and CDR2 from the germline V gene are LNHDA and SQIVND (reference sequence). The CDR3 spans 13 residues. The CDR3 bases are TGTGCCAGTTCTCGACCCCCCCGGGACGGCTACACCTTC. Its translation: CASSRPPRDGYTF. The whole variable domain, filled in from reference TRBV19 and TRBJ1-2, reads DGGITQSPKYLFRKEGQNVTLSCEQNLNHDAMYWYRQDPGQGLRLIYYSQIVNDFQKGDIAEGYSVSREKKESFPLTVTSAQKNPTAFYLCASSRPPRDGYTFGSGTRLTVV.

The gene calls are TRBV29-1 and TRBJ1-2; D unresolved. This CDR3 contains 12 residues. Germline V gives CDR1 SQVTM, CDR2 ANQGSEA. V was trimmed by 5 bases and J by 6 bases, leaving 13 bases between them. In nucleotides, the CDR3 is TGCAGCGTTCCCGAGGGAACGAATGGCTACACCTTC. This gives the protein CSVPEGTNGYTF.

The rearrangement joins TRBV28 to TRBJ2-7; 8 nucleotides match TRBD1. The trim removed 3 bases at V and 3 bases at J, leaving 4 bases unmatched. CDR1 and CDR2 (germline): MDHEN, SYDVKM. This CDR3 contains 14 residues. The CDR3 DNA sequence: TGTGCCAGCAGTTTCACAGGGGGTTACTACGAGCAGTACTTC. Its translation: CASSFTGGYYEQYF.

A word on this clone: This same CDR3 is encoded by further DNA sequences in the sample. This sequence joins TRBV5-1 and TRBJ2-2; possibly TRBD1 for D (6 bases). The CDR3 is 14 amino acids. Looked up from germline, CDR1 is SGHRS and CDR2 is YFSETQ. V lost 2 bases and J lost 2, with 7 bases in between. The CDR3 sequence: CASSLQGNTGELFF. CDR3 sequence (DNA): TGCGCCAGCAGCTTACAGGGTAACACCGGGGAGCTGTTTTTT. Full variable domain (remainder filled in from reference TRBV5-1 and TRBJ2-2): KAGVTQTPRYLIKTRGQQVTLSCSPISGHRSVSWYQQTPGQGLQFLFEYFSETQRNKGNFPGRFSGRQFSNSRSEMNVSTLELGDSALYLCASSLQGNTGELFFGEGSRLTVL.

This clone was found once. The chain links TRBV5-1 to TRBJ2-1; weak D call: TRBD2 (5 bases). V gave up 4 bases and J gave up 15 bases, with 23 bases separating them. In germline, CDR1 is SGHRS, CDR2 YFSETQ. The CDR3 totals 14 residues. CDR3 bases: TGCGCCAGCAGCATCGGGAAGGACGGTGTCTCTGGGTTCTTC. Translating gives CASSIGKDGVSGFF.

DNA of the CDR3: TGTGCCAGCAGCGGCCGGGACCCGTCGAACACCGGGGAGCTGTTTTTT. This encodes CASSGRDPSNTGELFF. This chain links TRBV3-1 (or the pseudogene TRBV3-2) with TRBJ2-2; D may match TRBD1 or TRBD2 (5 bases each). The CDR3 spans 16 residues. Germline lookup yields CDR1 LGHDT and CDR2 YNNKEL (reference sequence). Deletions cut 5 bases from V and 0 bases from J, with 13 bases between.

V usage is TRBV5-4 and J usage is TRBJ2-1, with 9 bases that match TRBD1. The germline gives CDR1 SGHNT, CDR2 YYREEE (reference sequence). The junction had 2 bases not matched to a gene; V was cut back by 0 bases and J by 4 bases. CDR3 size: 15 residues. CDR3 loop: CASSLETGGYNEQFF. Here the CDR3 DNA reads TGTGCCAGCAGCTTGGAGACAGGGGGATACAATGAGCAGTTCTTC.

The V and J genes are TRBV29-1 and TRBJ1-2, with D tentatively TRBD1 (6 bases). Germline lookup yields CDR1 SQVTM and CDR2 ANQGSEA. The CDR3 covers 12 residues. The V and J ends lost 3 bases and 4 bases respectively, with 9 bases between them. The CDR3 coding sequence is TGCAGCGTTGATACAGGGCGCTATGGCTACACCTTC. Its translation is CSVDTGRYGYTF. Together with reference TRBV29-1 and TRBJ1-2, the CDR3 gives the full variable domain: SAVISQKPSRDICQRGTSLTIQCQVDSQVTMMFWYRQQPGQSLTLIATANQGSEATYESGFVIDKFPISRPNLTFSTLTVSNMSPEDSSIYLCSVDTGRYGYTFGSGTRLTVV.

This rearrangement joins TRBV11-3 to TRBJ2-3; 7 bases agree with TRBD1. Germline assignment: CDR1 SGHNT and CDR2 YENEEA. Losses at the gene ends were 1 base for V and 5 bases for J; bases not matched to a gene: 9. The CDR3 consists of 16 residues. CDR3 sequence reads: CASSLGLQGLQDTQYF. CDR3 in DNA: TGTGCCAGCAGCTTAGGTTTACAGGGGCTACAAGATACGCAGTATTTT.

This CDR3 is CASSLTGELFF. CDR3 nucleotides: TGTGCCAGCAGCCTCACCGGGGAGCTGTTTTTT. V is TRBV2 and J is TRBJ2-2; D unclear. CDR1 and CDR2 (germline): SNHLY, FYNNEI. There are 11 residues in the CDR3. The V gene lost 6 bases and the J gene lost 4 bases, with 3 bases spanning the gap.

The V call is TRBV9, the J call TRBJ1-1; 9 bases align to TRBD1. The CDR3 spans 17 residues. Germline V gene data show CDR1 as SGDLS and CDR2 as YYNGEE. After removal of 3 bases from V and 0 bases from J, the junction contained 9 bases not matched to a gene. CDR3 nucleotide sequence: TGTGCCAGCAGCGCCCACAGGGGGCCCTTCTTGAACACTGAAGCTTTCTTT. Protein sequence: CASSAHRGPFLNTEAFF.

The chain links TRBV29-1 to TRBJ2-7; 8 bases map to TRBD1. CDR3 length: 16 amino acids. Germline loops: CDR1 SQVTM, CDR2 ANQGSEA. Trimming removed 4 bases from V and 5 bases from J; junction bases left unmatched: 16. CDR3 protein: CSVGTPQGGGDHEQYF. Written as DNA, the CDR3 is TGCAGCGTTGGGACCCCACAGGGGGGAGGTGACCACGAGCAGTACTTC.

The V gene is TRBV29-1, the J gene TRBJ2-7; 11 positions agree with TRBD2. Germline assignment: CDR1 SQVTM and CDR2 ANQGSEA. V shed 4 bases and J 5 bases; nucleotides not matched to a gene: 16. The CDR3 is 17 residues long. In DNA form, the CDR3 reads TGCAGCGTTGTCCAAATGTACTCCGGGACTAGCGGCAACGAGCAGTACTTC. This translates into CSVVQMYSGTSGNEQYF.

CDR3 in amino acids: CASSIGGPRNTIYF. The CDR3 DNA sequence: TGTGCCAGTAGTATAGGAGGACCGCGAAACACCATATATTTT. The chain recombines TRBV19 with TRBJ1-3; D unresolved. V lost 1 base and J lost 5, with 9 bases in between. CDR3 length: 14 amino acids. Germline CDR1 is LNHDA and CDR2 is SQIVND (reference sequence).

V usage is TRBV19 and J usage is TRBJ2-2; D is perhaps TRBD1 (6 bases). This CDR3 is built from 15 residues. The germline V gene encodes CDR1 LNHDA and CDR2 SQIVND (reference sequence). V shed 3 bases and J shed 0 bases, with 8 bases lying between them. The CDR3 DNA reads TGTGCCAGTAGTATGAGGACAGCGAACACCGGGGAGCTGTTTTTT. Its translation is CASSMRTANTGELFF.

The chain carries TRBV7-2 and TRBJ1-1, with 7 bases that match TRBD1. There are 13 residues in the CDR3. Per germline, CDR1 SGHTA and CDR2 FQGNSA. J gave up 4 bases and V 4 bases, and 3 bases lay outside the gene matches. CDR3 amino acids: CASSSDRATEAFF. CDR3 nucleotide sequence: TGTGCCAGCAGCTCCGACAGGGCCACTGAAGCTTTCTTT.

This clone was found a few times. The chain carries TRBV5-4 and TRBJ2-1; D remains ambiguous. CDR1 SGHNT and CDR2 YYREEE come from the germline V gene (reference sequence). This CDR3 is built from 15 residues. V was pared by 4 bases and J by 3 bases, with 14 bases between. The DNA of the CDR3 is TGTGCCAGCAGCGTGGACGCCCGGAGCTACAATGAGCAGTTCTTC. Translating gives CASSVDARSYNEQFF. Drawing the rest from reference TRBV5-4 and TRBJ2-1, the complete variable domain is ETGVTQSPTHLIKTRGQQVTLRCSSQSGHNTVSWYQQALGQGPQFIFQYYREEENGRGNFPPRFSGLQFPNYSSELNVNALELDDSALYLCASSVDARSYNEQFFGPGTRLTVL.

V gene TRBV10-3 combines with J gene TRBJ2-7, with D tentatively TRBD1 or TRBD2 (5 bases each). CDR3 length equals 14 residues. Trimming cost V 7 bases and J 6 bases, with 19 bases left between them. The germline V gene has CDR1 ENHRY and CDR2 SYGVKD. In nucleotides, the CDR3 is TGTGCCATCAAAGACAGCGCCGGGACGCCCGAGCAGTACTTC. This codes for CAIKDSAGTPEQYF.

The chain combines TRBV6-4 with TRBJ1-1; D is uncertain. CDR3 length: 13 residues. Germline values: CDR1 MRHNA, CDR2 SNTAGT. Trimming left V 0 bases short and J 1 base short, with 3 bases between. The CDR3 region is CASSDSENTEAFF. The CDR3 nucleotides read TGTGCCAGCAGTGACTCGGAGAACACTGAAGCTTTCTTT.

The rearrangement joins TRBV19 to TRBJ2-7; 8 nucleotides align to TRBD2. Unmatched junction bases numbered 5, after V lost 1 base and J lost 3 bases. Germline-derived CDR1 and CDR2 are LNHDA and SQIVND (reference sequence). This CDR3 is 15 amino acids long. The CDR3 protein is CASSIVAGGIYEQYF. Here the CDR3 DNA reads TGTGCCAGTAGTATAGTTGCGGGAGGTATCTACGAGCAGTACTTC.

The V gene is TRBV19, the J gene TRBJ1-6, with 10 bases matching TRBD1. From germline, CDR1 is LNHDA and CDR2 SQIVND (reference sequence). The junction had 8 bases not matched to a gene; V was cut back by 5 bases and J by 7 bases. This CDR3 region has 16 residues. The CDR3 spells CASSPRTGGENSPLHF. CDR3 nucleotides: TGTGCCAGTAGTCCCCGGACAGGGGGAGAGAATTCACCCCTCCACTTT.

The rearrangement links TRBV10-3 to TRBJ2-3; 7 positions agree with TRBD1. This CDR3 has 15 residues. V was pared by 5 bases and J by 1 base, with 6 bases of the junction left unmatched. CDR1 is ENHRY and CDR2 is SYGVKD in the germline V gene. The CDR3 bases are TGTGCCATCAGTTCCCAAGGACAGGGCACAGATACGCAGTATTTT. Its protein product is CAISSQGQGTDTQYF.

The chain uses TRBV3-1 (or the pseudogene TRBV3-2) and TRBJ1-3; D possibly corresponds to TRBD1 (6 bases). The CDR3 runs 16 residues. The V and J ends lost 3 bases and 2 bases respectively, with 14 bases between them. Germline lookup yields CDR1 LGHDT and CDR2 YNNKEL (reference sequence). The CDR3 DNA sequence: TGTGCCAGCAGCCAGGGGGCCTTTGGCCCTGGAAACACCATATATTTT. It encodes CASSQGAFGPGNTIYF.

The chain combines TRBV11-2 with TRBJ1-2; D is unresolved. The CDR3 sequence is 13 residues long. V shed 2 bases and J shed 4 bases, with 8 bases lying between them. CDR1 and CDR2 from the germline V gene are SGHAT and FQNNGV. The DNA for the CDR3 is TGTGCCAGCAGCTTAAACACTCTCTATGGCTACACCTTC. Translated, it gives CASSLNTLYGYTF.